These 21 T cell receptor beta chains originate from one sample sequenced in a study of blood T cell repertoires in COVID-19. TCRdb keeps only in-frame clones here, not all; method: immunoSEQ multiplex PCR. The sample yields 50,000 or so clones, under 90% seen once. The sequencing sample was made of peripheral blood. These TCRs come from a man between 45 and 60 years old with acute or convalescent COVID-19.

The rearrangement uses TRBV29-1 and TRBJ1-2, with a possible D match to TRBD1 (5 bases). Germline V CDR1 and CDR2: SQVTM, ANQGSEA. CDR3 length: 17 amino acids. V lost 8 bases and J 4 bases, leaving 29 bases between the germline ends. The CDR3: CSTPGGSGSAAGYGYTF. CDR3 bases: TGCAGCACCCCCGGGGGGTCCGGTTCAGCCGCGGGCTATGGCTACACCTTC.

The J gene is TRBJ2-2, the V gene TRBV28, with 7 nucleotides matching TRBD2. CDR1 and CDR2 from the germline V gene are MDHEN and SYDVKM. CDR3 length: 16 residues. After removal of 6 bases from V and 7 bases from J, the junction contained 14 bases not matched to a gene. CDR3 DNA: TGTGCCAGCAGGACCGGGACTACCATTAGATACGGGGAGCTGTTTTTT. Its translation: CASRTGTTIRYGELFF. The full variable domain, with the rest looked up from reference TRBV28 and TRBJ2-2, is DVKVTQSSRYLVKRTGEKVFLECVQDMDHENMFWYRQDPGLGLRLIYFSYDVKMKEKGDIPEGYSVSREKKERFSLILESASTNQTSMYLCASRTGTTIRYGELFFGEGSRLTVL.

The rearrangement links TRBV28 to TRBJ2-7; no reliable D call. Germline V CDR1 and CDR2: MDHEN, SYDVKM. This CDR3 has 12 residues. With 2 bases removed from V and 5 bases from J, the gap between germline ends came to 7 bases. CDR3 DNA: TGTGCCAGCAGTTTAGATGAGCACGAGCAGTACTTC. It encodes CASSLDEHEQYF.

This clone was picked up one time. The CDR3 DNA sequence: TGTGCCAGCAGCCCCCGTAGGACAGGGGTCCTCACAGATACGCAGTATTTT. Translation: CASSPRRTGVLTDTQYF. The chain combines TRBV9 with TRBJ2-3; 9 bases are shared with TRBD1. Germline CDR1 is SGDLS and CDR2 is YYNGEE. V trimming: 4 bases; J trimming: 2 bases; junction bases outside the gene matches: 11. The CDR3 runs to 17 residues.

This chain connects TRBV19 to TRBJ2-7; tentatively, D is TRBD2 (6 bases). Trimming removed 9 bases at V and 2 bases at J, with 14 bases between. From germline, CDR1 is LNHDA and CDR2 SQIVND (reference sequence). The CDR3 has 13 residues. The CDR3 loop reads CASREEATYEQYF. The CDR3 DNA follows: TGTGCCAGCAGGGAGGAGGCCACCTACGAGCAGTACTTC.

The rearrangement links TRBV2 to TRBJ1-2; D is uncertain. CDR1 is SNHLY and CDR2 is FYNNEI in the germline V gene. The length of the CDR3 is 14 residues. V was pared by 1 base and J by 5 bases, with 11 bases between. This chain's CDR3 is CASSEGRFSYGYTF. CDR3 nucleotides: TGTGCCAGCAGTGAAGGCAGATTTTCTTATGGCTACACCTTC.

This chain joins TRBV28 and TRBJ2-1; 8 bases map to TRBD1. Germline lookup yields CDR1 MDHEN and CDR2 SYDVKM. The CDR3 covers 15 residues. The J segment lost 7 bases and the V segment lost 6 bases, leaving 11 bases of the junction unmatched. The chain's CDR3 is CASRPQGEGKNEQFF. The CDR3 DNA reads as TGTGCCAGCAGGCCACAGGGGGAAGGGAAGAATGAGCAGTTCTTC. The entire variable domain, with the rest obtained from reference TRBV28 and TRBJ2-1, is as follows: DVKVTQSSRYLVKRTGEKVFLECVQDMDHENMFWYRQDPGLGLRLIYFSYDVKMKEKGDIPEGYSVSREKKERFSLILESASTNQTSMYLCASRPQGEGKNEQFFGPGTRLTVL.

The chain uses TRBV9 and TRBJ2-5; D gene unclear. Trimming left V 0 bases short and J 0 bases short, with 6 bases between. The CDR3 has 14 amino acids. CDR1 and CDR2 (germline): SGDLS, YYNGEE. The CDR3 protein is CASSVERYQETQYF. In DNA form, the CDR3 reads TGTGCCAGCAGCGTAGAGCGATACCAAGAGACCCAGTACTTC.

This chain links TRBV4-1 with TRBJ2-3, with a tentative D call TRBD2 (5 bases). V lost 0 bases to trimming and J lost 1 base, with 5 bases between them. CDR1 is MGHRA, CDR2 YSYEKL, per germline. The CDR3 extends over 14 amino acids. CDR3 sequence (DNA): TGCGCCAGCAGCCAAGAGCGGGGCACAGATACGCAGTATTTT. This gives the protein CASSQERGTDTQYF.

The chain recombines TRBV19 with TRBJ2-7, with D possibly TRBD2 on 6 matching bases. The CDR3 extends over 15 amino acids. With 5 bases removed from V and 0 bases from J, the gap between germline ends came to 14 bases. CDR1 is LNHDA and CDR2 is SQIVND in the germline V gene (reference sequence). DNA for the CDR3: TGTGCCAGTAGTCCCGGGACTTCTAGCTCCTACGAGCAGTACTTC. Encoded protein: CASSPGTSSSYEQYF.

The chain combines TRBV28 with TRBJ2-5; weak D call: TRBD2 (5 bases). Trimming removed 2 bases from V and 5 bases from J, with 18 bases in between. In germline, CDR1 is MDHEN, CDR2 SYDVKM. This CDR3 is built from 16 residues. This chain's CDR3 is CASSLSSGLQRETQYF. The CDR3 DNA reads as TGTGCCAGCAGTTTAAGTTCGGGCCTTCAGCGGGAGACCCAGTACTTC.

This chain links TRBV11-2 with TRBJ1-4; the D is unclear. The V gene's germline CDR1 is SGHAT and CDR2 FQNNGV. Trimming took off 3 bases at V and 7 bases at J, with 15 bases between the two ends. This CDR3 spans 15 amino acids. The CDR3 loop is CASSLVGGIGEKLFF. The CDR3 nucleotides read TGTGCCAGCAGCTTGGTTGGAGGGATAGGTGAAAAACTGTTTTTT.

The chain combines TRBV27 with TRBJ2-1, with 8 bases aligning to TRBD2. The J segment lost 5 bases and the V segment lost 0 bases, leaving 12 bases of the junction unmatched. Germline V CDR1 and CDR2: MNHEY, SMNVEV (reference sequence). The CDR3 consists of 18 residues. CDR3 sequence: CASSLSPGFAGGNNEQFF. The CDR3 region has the DNA TGTGCCAGCAGTTTATCACCTGGGTTTGCGGGGGGAAACAATGAGCAGTTCTTC.

This clone turned up a few times. The rearrangement joins TRBV9 to TRBJ1-4, with 8 bases aligning to TRBD1. This CDR3 region has 14 residues. Germline trimming cut 6 bases from V and 4 bases from J; bases unmatched to any gene: 5. Germline CDR1 and CDR2: SGDLS and YYNGEE. The CDR3 DNA reads as TGTGCCAGCACTCCAGGACAGGGTAATGAAAAACTGTTTTTT. This gives the protein CASTPGQGNEKLFF.

The chain is built from TRBV7-3 and TRBJ1-6, with 10 bases aligning to TRBD1. The CDR3 has 16 amino acids. The J segment lost 7 bases and the V segment lost 4 bases, leaving 7 bases of the junction unmatched. Germline V lookup: CDR1 SGHTA, CDR2 FQGTGA. The DNA for the CDR3 is TGTGCCAGCAGCTCGACAGGGGGCCCGGGGAATTCACCCCTCCACTTT. It is translated as CASSSTGGPGNSPLHF.

This clone occurred once. The rearrangement links TRBV10-2 to TRBJ2-1, with 13 bases lining up with TRBD2. The CDR3 consists of 16 residues. Germline V gene sequence: CDR1 WSHSY, CDR2 SAAADI. J lost 7 bases, V lost 6 bases, and 9 bases had no gene match. The CDR3 here is CASRALAGGPRNEQFF. DNA for the CDR3: TGCGCCAGCAGAGCACTAGCGGGGGGGCCCCGGAATGAGCAGTTCTTC.

This clone was observed a few times. CDR3 protein: CASSLTGSRATEAFF. For the CDR3, the DNA is TGTGCCAGCAGCTTGACAGGGAGCCGAGCCACTGAAGCTTTCTTT. The rearrangement links TRBV11-2 to TRBJ1-1; 7 nucleotides align to TRBD1. V shed 3 bases, J shed 4 bases, and the junction held 8 bases outside the gene matches. Germline CDR1 reads SGHAT; CDR2 reads FQNNGV. The CDR3 extends over 15 amino acids.

The rearrangement uses TRBV19 and TRBJ1-1; no clear D. V lost 5 bases and J lost 4, with 14 bases in between. Germline loops: CDR1 LNHDA, CDR2 SQIVND (reference sequence). The CDR3 is 14 amino acids. CDR3 amino acids: CASSFLPYGTEAFF. The CDR3 DNA sequence: TGTGCCAGTAGTTTCCTACCGTACGGCACTGAAGCTTTCTTT.

In this sample, this clone turned up once. The chain couples TRBV5-6 to TRBJ2-5; a weak D match, TRBD2 (5 bases). V lost 2 bases, J lost 0 bases, and 5 bases lay in between. The germline V gene encodes CDR1 SGHDT and CDR2 YYEEEE. CDR3 length: 13 amino acids. The DNA of the CDR3 is TGTGCCAGCAGCTTCGGGAACCAAGAGACCCAGTACTTC. This encodes CASSFGNQETQYF.

V is TRBV29-1 and J is TRBJ1-4; D gene ambiguous. CDR1 and CDR2 (germline): SQVTM, ANQGSEA. This CDR3 is built from 12 residues. V was cut by 5 bases and J by 7 bases, with 11 bases left in between. This chain's CDR3 is CSVRSGGEKLFF. DNA for the CDR3: TGCAGCGTTCGATCCGGCGGTGAAAAACTGTTTTTT.

In this sample, this clone turned up a few times. The genes are TRBV12-5 and TRBJ1-1; tentative D call: TRBD1 (5 bases). V dropped 0 bases and J dropped 2 bases, with 10 bases sitting between them. From germline, CDR1 is LGHNT and CDR2 FRNRAP. The CDR3 is 15 amino acids. Here the CDR3 DNA reads TGTGCTAGTGGTTTGGTAGTAGGGACTAACACTGAAGCTTTCTTT. It encodes CASGLVVGTNTEAFF.